A selection of T cell receptor beta chains follows, all from one sample in a study of cytomegalovirus exposure and HLA in healthy donors. Assay: immunoSEQ multiplex PCR; the TCRdb copy retains only in-frame clones and omits some. The table has 110,000 or so clones, about nine tenths seen once. Source material: PBMCs. Every receptor here comes from a woman aged 18 to 35 in good health and CMV-seronegative. Both conserved end residues are part of each CDR3. A D gene is named only where the DNA matches it firmly. Size is stated for part of the rows, as once, few or many counts, or as a class when the clone is expanded.

- TRBJ1-2 TRBD1 TRBV7-6 TGTGCCAGCAGCTTAGGTGGGACAGCCCATTATGGCTACACCTTC CASSLGGTAHYGYTF
- TRBJ1-5 TRBD1 TRBV18 TGTGCCAGCTCACCCCAGGGACAGGGGGCTAATCAGCCCCAGCATTTT CASSPQGQGANQPQHF
- TRBJ2-7 - TRBV7-9 TGTGCCAGCAGCTTAGACGCTAGTTTTAAGGCGTACTTC CASSLDASFKAYF
few TRBJ1-2 TRBD1 TRBV5-1 TGCGCCAGCAGCTTGGGGGGACAGGGAACGGGCAATGGCTACACCTTC CASSLGGQGTGNGYTF
- TRBJ2-1 TRBD1 TRBV7-7 TGTGCCAGCAGCCTATCGGGACAGGGGAATGTGAATGAGCAGTTCTTC CASSLSGQGNVNEQFF
few TRBJ1-5 - TRBV2 TGTGCCAGCAGTGAAGACAGGGTGGCCCAGCATTTT CASSEDRVAQHF
- TRBJ2-7 TRBD2 TRBV2 TGTGCCAGCAGTGCCACAGTAGCGGGAGGATTCGGGGAGCAGTACTTC CASSATVAGGFGEQYF
- TRBJ2-3 TRBD2 TRBV4-1 TGCGCCAGCAGCCAAGGGAATAGCGGGTATTCAGATACGCAGTATTTT CASSQGNSGYSDTQYF
- TRBJ2-5 TRBD1 TRBV2 TGTGCCAGCAGTCCAGGGGGCGAGGAGACCCAGTACTTC CASSPGGEETQYF
- TRBJ2-2 - TRBV18 TGTGCCAGCTCAGAGGCAGCGAACACCGGGGAGCTGTTTTTT CASSEAANTGELFF
- TRBJ1-3 TRBD1 TRBV7-6 TGTGCCAGCAGCTCGGGACAGTTGTCTGGAAACACCATATATTTT CASSSGQLSGNTIYF
- TRBJ2-2 - TRBV28 TGTGCCAGCACCCTATCGGGACACTGGAACACCGGGGAGCTGTTTTTT CASTLSGHWNTGELFF
- TRBJ2-1 - TRBV9 TGTGCCAGCAGCGTAGTAGGAGGGTCGTCCCCGTACAATGAGCAGTTCTTC CASSVVGGSSPYNEQFF
- TRBJ1-2 TRBD1 TRBV28 TGTGCCAGCAGTTTTCTCCGGGACAGGGACGTTGGCTATGGCTACACCTTC CASSFLRDRDVGYGYTF
- TRBJ2-2 - TRBV27 TGTGCCAGCAGTTTCCGCCTCTTTTCGCCGGTCACCGGGGAGCTGTTTTTT CASSFRLFSPVTGELFF
- TRBJ2-3 - TRBV2 TGTGCCACCCTGCGTAGTGAGGGCACAGATACGCAGTATTTT CATLRSEGTDTQYF
- TRBJ2-7 TRBD1 TRBV4-2 TGTGCCAGCAGCCAAGGAGGGACAGTGACCTACGAGCAGTACTTC CASSQGGTVTYEQYF
- TRBJ1-1 - TRBV7-3 TGTGCCAGCAGCTCCACAGGGCCCCAGGAAGCTTTCTTT CASSSTGPQEAFF
- TRBJ2-1 TRBD2 TRBV30 TGTGCCTGGAGAGGGACTAGCGGGAGTAACTACAATGAGCAGTTCTTC CAWRGTSGSNYNEQFF
- TRBJ1-2 - TRBV6-4 TGTGCCAGCAGCAGGGGCTCAAACTATGGCTACACCTTC CASSRGSNYGYTF
- TRBJ1-2 TRBD1 TRBV28 TGTGCCAGCAGTGGACTCGACAGGGGATCCATCTATGGCTACACCTTC CASSGLDRGSIYGYTF
- TRBJ1-2 TRBD1 TRBV4-2 TGTGCCAGCAGCCAAGAGAGGACAGGGATTGGGGGCTACACCTTC CASSQERTGIGGYTF
- TRBJ2-3 TRBD2 TRBV5-6 TGTGCCAGCAGCACGGGACTACCACTCTACACAGATACGCAGTATTTT CASSTGLPLYTDTQYF
- TRBJ1-5 - TRBV7-2 TGTGCCAGCAGCTTGGCCGGGATTAATCAGCCCCAGCATTTT CASSLAGINQPQHF
- TRBJ2-6 TRBD1 TRBV19 TGTGCCAGTAGTATAACAGGGGGCTCTGGGGCCAACGTCCTGACTTTC CASSITGGSGANVLTF
- TRBJ1-5 - TRBV27 TGTGCCAGCAGTTTAGAGGCGGAGCCCCAGCATTTT CASSLEAEPQHF
- TRBJ1-5 - TRBV2 TGTGCCAGCAGGGACAGCTATAGCAATCAGCCCCAGCATTTT CASRDSYSNQPQHF
- TRBJ1-1 - TRBV30 TGTGCCTGGAGTAGGACAGCAGCTTTCTTT CAWSRTAAFF
- TRBJ2-1 - TRBV14 TGTGCCAGCAGCGTAAACTCCTACAATGAGCAGTTCTTC CASSVNSYNEQFF
- TRBJ2-1 TRBD2 TRBV5-1 TGCGCCAGCAGCTTAGTAGCGGGAGGCCCCCTCAATGAGCAGTTCTTC CASSLVAGGPLNEQFF
- TRBJ2-7 TRBD2 TRBV9 TGTGCCAGCAGCGTAGGTCCAGCGGGAGGCTCCACCTACGAGCAGTACTTC CASSVGPAGGSTYEQYF
once TRBJ2-7 TRBD2 TRBV4-3 TGCGCCAGCAGCCGCGGGACTAGCGGGGGTCTCGGCGAGCAGTACTTC CASSRGTSGGLGEQYF
- TRBJ2-3 - TRBV30 TGTGCCTGGAGTGTCCCCGGGAGTAAAGATACGCAGTATTTT CAWSVPGSKDTQYF
- TRBJ2-3 - TRBV27 TGTGCCAGCAGTTTTGGGGCCCGAGCCACAGATACGCAGTATTTT CASSFGARATDTQYF
once TRBJ2-2 TRBD1 TRBV7-6 TGTGCCAGCAGCCCAGGACAGGGCTGGACCGGGGAGCTGTTTTTT CASSPGQGWTGELFF
few TRBJ1-1 - TRBV6-1 TGTGCCAGCAGTGAAGGCTTAGAGGGGAACACTGAAGCTTTCTTT CASSEGLEGNTEAFF
few TRBJ1-5 TRBD1 TRBV9 TGTGCCAGCAGCGCCGCAGGGGACAGCAACCAACCCCAGCATTTT CASSAAGDSNQPQHF
- TRBJ2-7 TRBD1 TRBV13 TGTGCCAGCAGCTTAGAGGGACAGGCTAGCTACGAGCAGTACTTC CASSLEGQASYEQYF
- TRBJ1-2 - TRBV29-1 TGCAGCGTCGACGTCAAGCCAGCGAACTATGGCTACACCTTC CSVDVKPANYGYTF
- TRBJ2-2 TRBD2 TRBV7-2 TGTGCCAGCAGCCCCTCGGGGGGGAGCCACGGGGAGCTGTTTTTT CASSPSGGSHGELFF
once TRBJ1-5 - TRBV2 TGTGCCAGCAGTTGGACATTAGATAGCAATCAGCCCCAGCATTTT CASSWTLDSNQPQHF
- TRBJ1-4 - TRBV10-3 TGTGCCATCAGTGAAGGGCAGGGGCGAGAAAAACTGTTTTTT CAISEGQGREKLFF
few TRBJ1-5 TRBD1 TRBV2 TGTGCCAGCACCCGGGACAGTAGCTTTAGCAATCAGCCCCAGCATTTT CASTRDSSFSNQPQHF
- TRBJ2-7 TRBD2 TRBV29-1 TGCAGCGTGGCCGGGACTAGCGGGAGCGAGCAGTACTTC CSVAGTSGSEQYF
- TRBJ1-2 TRBD1 TRBV27 TGTGCCAGCAGGACAGGGGGCGGAGATGGCTACACCTTC CASRTGGGDGYTF
- TRBJ2-2 TRBD1 TRBV14 TGTGCCAGCAGCCAAGGTCTGGGACAGCCCACCGGGGAGCTGTTTTTT CASSQGLGQPTGELFF
- TRBJ2-7 TRBD1 TRBV27 TGTGCCAGCAGTTCCGTTGACAGGGCCTACGAGCAGTACTTC CASSSVDRAYEQYF
- TRBJ1-2 - TRBV19 TGTGCCAGTAGTGCCCCGGGGTTTCCAAATGGCTACACCTTC CASSAPGFPNGYTF
- TRBJ2-1 TRBD2 TRBV4-3 TGCGCCAGCAGCCAAGAGGGGGCAGCGGGAGGGGGTAATGAGCAGTTCTTC CASSQEGAAGGGNEQFF
- TRBJ2-1 - TRBV9 TGTGCCAGCAGCGTAGGCGGTAGCGGCGTCAATGAGCAGTTCTTC CASSVGGSGVNEQFF